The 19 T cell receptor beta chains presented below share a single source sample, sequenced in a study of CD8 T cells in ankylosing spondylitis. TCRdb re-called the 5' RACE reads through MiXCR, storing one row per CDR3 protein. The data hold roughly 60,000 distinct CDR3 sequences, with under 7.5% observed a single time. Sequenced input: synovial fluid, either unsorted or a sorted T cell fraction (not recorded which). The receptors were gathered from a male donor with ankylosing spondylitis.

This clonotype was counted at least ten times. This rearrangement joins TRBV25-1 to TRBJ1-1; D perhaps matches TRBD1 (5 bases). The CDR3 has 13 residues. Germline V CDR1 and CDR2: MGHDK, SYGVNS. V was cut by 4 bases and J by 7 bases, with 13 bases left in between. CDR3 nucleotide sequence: TGTGCCAGCAGTGTTCAGGGAGATAATGAAGCTTTCTTT. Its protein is CASSVQGDNEAFF.

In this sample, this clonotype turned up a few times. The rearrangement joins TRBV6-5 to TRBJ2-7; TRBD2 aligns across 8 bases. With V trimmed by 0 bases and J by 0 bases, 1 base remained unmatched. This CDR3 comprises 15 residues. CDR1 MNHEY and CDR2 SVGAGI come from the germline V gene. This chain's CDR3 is CASSYSSGNSYEQYF. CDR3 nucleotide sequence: TGTGCCAGCAGTTACTCTAGCGGGAACTCCTACGAGCAGTACTTC.

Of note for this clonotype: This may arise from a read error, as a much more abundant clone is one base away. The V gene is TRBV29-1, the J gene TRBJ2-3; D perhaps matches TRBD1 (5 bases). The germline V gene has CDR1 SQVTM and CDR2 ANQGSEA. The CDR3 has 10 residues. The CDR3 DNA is TGCAGCGGGGGCACAGATACGGAGTATTTT. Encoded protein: CSGGTDTEYF.

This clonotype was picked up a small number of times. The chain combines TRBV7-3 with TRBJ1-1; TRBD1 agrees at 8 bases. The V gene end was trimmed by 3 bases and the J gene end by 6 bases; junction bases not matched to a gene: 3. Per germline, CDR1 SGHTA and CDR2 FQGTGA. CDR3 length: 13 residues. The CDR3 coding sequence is TGTGCCAGCAGCTTGACAGGGGATGCTGAAGCTTTCTTT. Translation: CASSLTGDAEAFF.

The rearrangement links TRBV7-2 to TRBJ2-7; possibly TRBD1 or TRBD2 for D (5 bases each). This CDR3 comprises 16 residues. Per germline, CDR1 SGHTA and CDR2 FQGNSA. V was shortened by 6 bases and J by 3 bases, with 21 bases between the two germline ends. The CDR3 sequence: CASSLSVSRDVYEQYF. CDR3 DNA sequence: TGTGCCAGCAGTTTGTCTGTTAGCCGGGACGTCTACGAGCAGTACTTC.

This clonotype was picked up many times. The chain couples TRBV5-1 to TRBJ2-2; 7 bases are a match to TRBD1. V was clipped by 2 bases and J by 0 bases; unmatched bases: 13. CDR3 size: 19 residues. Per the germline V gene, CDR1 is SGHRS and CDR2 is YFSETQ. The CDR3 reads CASSLWGLSGTANTGELFF. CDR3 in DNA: TGCGCCAGCAGCTTATGGGGCCTTAGTGGGACAGCGAACACCGGGGAGCTGTTTTTT. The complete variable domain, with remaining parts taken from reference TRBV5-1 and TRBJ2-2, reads KAGVTQTPRYLIKTRGQQVTLSCSPISGHRSVSWYQQTPGQGLQFLFEYFSETQRNKGNFPGRFSGRQFSNSRSEMNVSTLELGDSALYLCASSLWGLSGTANTGELFFGEGSRLTVL.

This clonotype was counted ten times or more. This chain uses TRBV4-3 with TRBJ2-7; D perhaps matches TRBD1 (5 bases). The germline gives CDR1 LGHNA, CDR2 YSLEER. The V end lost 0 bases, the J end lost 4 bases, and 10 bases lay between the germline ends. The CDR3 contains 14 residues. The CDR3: CASSQDPGPYEQYF. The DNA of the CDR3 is TGCGCCAGCAGCCAAGATCCAGGGCCGTACGAGCAGTACTTC.

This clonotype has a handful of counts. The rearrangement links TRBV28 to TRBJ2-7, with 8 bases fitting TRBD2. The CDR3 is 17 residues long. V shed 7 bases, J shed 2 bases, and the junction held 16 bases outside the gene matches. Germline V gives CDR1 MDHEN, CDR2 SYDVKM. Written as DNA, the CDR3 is TGTGCCAGCATGGGGTCAAGTCGGGCGGGAGGAACCTACGAGCAGTACTTC. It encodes CASMGSSRAGGTYEQYF.

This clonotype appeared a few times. CDR3 protein: CASSVNPEAGITDTQYF. The CDR3, as DNA: TGTGCCAGCAGCGTAAATCCGGAAGCGGGAATCACAGATACGCAGTATTTT. The chain has TRBV9 and TRBJ2-3, with 7 bases fitting TRBD2. CDR1 is SGDLS and CDR2 is YYNGEE in the germline V gene. V gave up 1 base and J gave up 2 bases; unmatched junction bases: 10. The CDR3 loop spans 17 amino acids.

CDR3 loop: CASSNRRTGANTEAFF. CDR3 in DNA: TGTGCCAGCAGCAACCGACGGACAGGGGCGAACACTGAAGCTTTCTTT. The J gene is TRBJ1-1, the V gene TRBV11-2, with TRBD1 matching 9 bases. CDR1 SGHAT and CDR2 FQNNGV come from the germline V gene. The CDR3 runs 16 residues. V shed 5 bases, J shed 1 base, and the junction held 8 bases outside the gene matches. The whole variable domain, remainder taken from reference TRBV11-2 and TRBJ1-1, is EAGVAQSPRYKIIEKRQSVAFWCNPISGHATLYWYQQILGQGPKLLIQFQNNGVVDDSQLPKDRFSAERLKGVDSTLKIQPAKLEDSAVYLCASSNRRTGANTEAFFGQGTRLTVV.

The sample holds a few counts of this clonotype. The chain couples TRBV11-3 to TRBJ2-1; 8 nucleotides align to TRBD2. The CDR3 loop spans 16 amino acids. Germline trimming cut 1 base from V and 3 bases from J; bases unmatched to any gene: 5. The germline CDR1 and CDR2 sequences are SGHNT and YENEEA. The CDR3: CASSLGPAGDYNEQFF. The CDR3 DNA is TGTGCCAGCAGCTTAGGGCCAGCGGGAGACTACAATGAGCAGTTCTTC.

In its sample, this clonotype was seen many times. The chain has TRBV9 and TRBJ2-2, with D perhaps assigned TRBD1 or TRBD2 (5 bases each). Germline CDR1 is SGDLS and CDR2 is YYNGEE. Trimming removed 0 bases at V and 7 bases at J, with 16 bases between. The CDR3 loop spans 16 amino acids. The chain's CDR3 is CASSVVPVQGVGELFF. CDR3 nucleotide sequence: TGTGCCAGCAGCGTAGTTCCAGTCCAGGGAGTCGGGGAGCTGTTTTTT.

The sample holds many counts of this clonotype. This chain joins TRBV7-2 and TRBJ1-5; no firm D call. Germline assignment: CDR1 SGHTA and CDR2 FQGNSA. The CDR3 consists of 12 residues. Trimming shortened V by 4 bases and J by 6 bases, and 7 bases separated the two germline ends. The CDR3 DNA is TGTGCCAGCAGCTCTACCGGTCAGCCCCAGCATTTT. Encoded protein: CASSSTGQPQHF.

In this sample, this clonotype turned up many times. In nucleotides, the CDR3 is TGTGCCAGCAGCTTAAGGGTAGCGAGCTACAATGAGCAGTTCTTC. It is translated as CASSLRVASYNEQFF. The chain is built from TRBV7-2 and TRBJ2-1; perhaps TRBD2 as D (5 bases). Deletions cut 2 bases from V and 3 bases from J, with 11 bases between. The CDR3 totals 15 residues. Germline CDR1 is SGHTA and CDR2 is FQGNSA.

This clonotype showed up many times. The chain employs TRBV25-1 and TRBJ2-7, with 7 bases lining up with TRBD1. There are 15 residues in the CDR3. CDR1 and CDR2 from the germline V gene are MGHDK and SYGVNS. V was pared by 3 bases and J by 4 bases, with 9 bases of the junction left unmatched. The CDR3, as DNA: TGTGCCAGCAGTGACGGCCGACAGGGTTCTTACGAGCAGTACTTC. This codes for CASSDGRQGSYEQYF.

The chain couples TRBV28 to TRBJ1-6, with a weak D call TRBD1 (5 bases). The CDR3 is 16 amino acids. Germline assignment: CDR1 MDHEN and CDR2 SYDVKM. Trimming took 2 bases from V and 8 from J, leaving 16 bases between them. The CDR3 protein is CASSLLGASVDSPLHF. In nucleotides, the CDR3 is TGTGCCAGCAGTTTACTAGGGGCCTCGGTGGATTCACCCCTCCACTTT.

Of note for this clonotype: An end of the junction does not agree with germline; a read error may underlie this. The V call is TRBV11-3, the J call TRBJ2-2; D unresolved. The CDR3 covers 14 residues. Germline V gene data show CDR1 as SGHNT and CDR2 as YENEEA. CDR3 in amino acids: CASSLGRNTGELFF. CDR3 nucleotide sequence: TGTGCAAGCAGCTTAGGCCGGAACACCGGGGAGCTGTTTTTT. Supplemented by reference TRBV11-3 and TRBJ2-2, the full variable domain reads EAGVVQSPRYKIIEKKQPVAFWCNPISGHNTLYWYLQNLGQGPELLIRYENEEAVDDSQLPKDRFSAERLKGVDSTLKIQPAELGDSAVYLCASSLGRNTGELFFGEGSRLTVL.

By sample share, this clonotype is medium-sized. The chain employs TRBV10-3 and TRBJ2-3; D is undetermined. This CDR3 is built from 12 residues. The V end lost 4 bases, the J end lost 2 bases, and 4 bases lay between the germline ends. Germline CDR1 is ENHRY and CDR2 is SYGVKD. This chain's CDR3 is CAISGTTDTQYF. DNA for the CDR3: TGTGCCATCAGTGGAACCACAGATACGCAGTATTTT.

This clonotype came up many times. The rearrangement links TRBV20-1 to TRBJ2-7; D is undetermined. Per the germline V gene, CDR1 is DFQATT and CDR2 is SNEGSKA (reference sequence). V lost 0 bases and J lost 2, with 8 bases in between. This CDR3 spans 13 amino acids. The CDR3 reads CSARELFAYEQYF. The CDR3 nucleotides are TGCAGTGCTAGAGAACTGTTCGCCTACGAGCAGTACTTC.